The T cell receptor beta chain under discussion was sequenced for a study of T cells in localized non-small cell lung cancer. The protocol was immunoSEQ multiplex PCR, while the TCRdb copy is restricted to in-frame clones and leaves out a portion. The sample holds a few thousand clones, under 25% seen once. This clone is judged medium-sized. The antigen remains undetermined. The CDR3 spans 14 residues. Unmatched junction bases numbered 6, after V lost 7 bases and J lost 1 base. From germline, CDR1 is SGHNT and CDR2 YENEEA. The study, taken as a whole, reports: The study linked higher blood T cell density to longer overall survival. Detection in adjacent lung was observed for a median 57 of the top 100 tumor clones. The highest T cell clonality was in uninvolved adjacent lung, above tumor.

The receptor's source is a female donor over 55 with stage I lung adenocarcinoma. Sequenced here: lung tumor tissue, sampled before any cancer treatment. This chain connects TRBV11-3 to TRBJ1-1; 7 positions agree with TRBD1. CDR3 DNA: TGTGCCAGCACCAAAGACAGGGCGAACACTGAAGCTTTCTTT. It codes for CASTKDRANTEAFF.